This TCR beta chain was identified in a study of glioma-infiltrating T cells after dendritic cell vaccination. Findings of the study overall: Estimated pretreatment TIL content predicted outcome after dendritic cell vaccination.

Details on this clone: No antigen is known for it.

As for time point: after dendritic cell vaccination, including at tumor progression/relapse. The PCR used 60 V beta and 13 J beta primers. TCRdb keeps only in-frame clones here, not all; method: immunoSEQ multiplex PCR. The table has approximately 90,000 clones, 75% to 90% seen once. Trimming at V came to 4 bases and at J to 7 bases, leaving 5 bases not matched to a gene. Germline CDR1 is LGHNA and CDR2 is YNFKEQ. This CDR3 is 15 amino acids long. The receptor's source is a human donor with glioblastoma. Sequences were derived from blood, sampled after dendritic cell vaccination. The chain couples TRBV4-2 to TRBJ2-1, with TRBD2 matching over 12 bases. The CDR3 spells CASSPLAGGRNEQFF. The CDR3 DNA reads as TGTGCCAGCAGCCCACTAGCGGGAGGTCGAAATGAGCAGTTCTTC.